The source of this TCR beta chain is a study of identifying expanded T cells in peripheral blood. Healthy donors had no documented immune events, such as infections, while sampled. Trimming removed 5 bases at V and 2 bases at J, with 13 bases between. This CDR3 comprises 14 residues. Germline CDR1 and CDR2: SGHVS and FQNEAQ. Using immunoSEQ multiplex PCR, the repertoire was profiled, and TCRdb retains in-frame clones only, with some absent. The sample has under 95,000 clones, about nine tenths seen once; the top ten hold roughly 3.1%. The sequence was collected from a person between 18 and 70 years old in good health. Specimen: blood. The V call is TRBV7-8, the J call TRBJ2-7, with D tentatively TRBD1 (6 bases). CDR3 sequence: CASSSTGWAYEQYF. The CDR3 DNA sequence: TGTGCCAGCAGCAGTACAGGGTGGGCCTACGAGCAGTACTTC.